These T cell receptor beta chains were read from a single sample in a study of T cell repertoires in cytomegalovirus infection. These receptors' targets are unknown. MiXCR was run by TCRdb on the reads, yielding one entry per CDR3 protein. The repertoire holds 830,000 or so distinct CDR3 sequences, with 32% as singletons. The sequencing here drew on cultured CD8+ T cells from PBMCs, taken from culture after CMV antigen stimulation. These receptors came from a human donor in good health (CMV status not recorded). Some clones in this sample may be carry-over from other donors' samples. Each CDR3 is given with its conserved first and last residue. Each record gives: clone size, CDR3 length, J gene, D gene, V gene, CDR3 DNA, CDR3 protein. The D gene is left open where the match is weak. Some rows mark clone size as missing; the rest say once, few, many or name a class of expanded clone.

abundance: many
len: 14
j_gene: TRBJ1-1
d_gene: -
v_gene: TRBV4-3
CDR3nt: TGCGCCAGCAGCCAAGAAAGGCTGAGCACTGAAGCTTTCTTT
CDR3aa: CASSQERLSTEAFF

abundance: -
len: 14
j_gene: TRBJ2-2
d_gene: -
v_gene: TRBV19
CDR3nt: TGTGCCAGTACCCGATACTCGAACACCGGGGAGCTGTTTTTT
CDR3aa: CASTRYSNTGELFF

abundance: few
len: 16
j_gene: TRBJ1-5
d_gene: TRBD1
v_gene: TRBV6-1
CDR3nt: TGTGCCAGCAGCGACCCGACAGGGTATAGCAATCAGCCCCAGCATTTT
CDR3aa: CASSDPTGYSNQPQHF

abundance: -
len: 14
j_gene: TRBJ1-2
d_gene: -
v_gene: TRBV5-6
CDR3nt: TGTGCCAGCAGCTTCGTCTTTCTTAACTATGGCTACACCTTC
CDR3aa: CASSFVFLNYGYTF

abundance: few
len: 20
j_gene: TRBJ1-6
d_gene: -
v_gene: TRBV6-5
CDR3nt: TGTGCCAGCAGTTACGGGGATCTCGGCCCGGACGGATACTATAATTCACCCCTCCACTTT
CDR3aa: CASSYGDLGPDGYYNSPLHF

abundance: -
len: 17
j_gene: TRBJ2-3
d_gene: TRBD2
v_gene: TRBV24-1
CDR3nt: TGTGCCACCAAGGGCCTGAGCGGGGGAGATGGCACAGATACGCAGTATTTT
CDR3aa: CATKGLSGGDGTDTQYF

abundance: -
len: 16
j_gene: TRBJ2-2
d_gene: -
v_gene: TRBV25-1
CDR3nt: TGTGCCAGCAGTGTGTCCGCGCAGGGGCGGACCGGGGAGCTGTTTTTT
CDR3aa: CASSVSAQGRTGELFF

abundance: -
len: 14
j_gene: TRBJ2-1
d_gene: -
v_gene: TRBV4-1
CDR3nt: TGTGCCAGCAGCTCCCGCAGGGGGGCGAATGAGCAGTTCTTC
CDR3aa: CASSSRRGANEQFF

abundance: -
len: 15
j_gene: TRBJ2-1
d_gene: TRBD2
v_gene: TRBV27
CDR3nt: TGTGCCAGCCGTCCGTCTAGCGGGGGGGCAATGGAGCAGTTCTTC
CDR3aa: CASRPSSGGAMEQFF

abundance: many
len: 19
j_gene: TRBJ2-3
d_gene: -
v_gene: TRBV7-6
CDR3nt: TGTGCCAGCAGCCCGACGTTAAACAGGGCCCTGCAGGCAACAGATACGCAGTATTTT
CDR3aa: CASSPTLNRALQATDTQYF

abundance: -
len: 14
j_gene: TRBJ1-1
d_gene: -
v_gene: TRBV9
CDR3nt: TGTGCCAGCAGCGCAGCGAAAGGGAACACTGAAGCTTTCTTT
CDR3aa: CASSAAKGNTEAFF

abundance: few
len: 15
j_gene: TRBJ1-6
d_gene: -
v_gene: TRBV5-4
CDR3nt: TGTGCCAGCAGCCTCTGGGCGGGGGATAATTCACCCCTCCACTTT
CDR3aa: CASSLWAGDNSPLHF

abundance: few
len: 15
j_gene: TRBJ1-4
d_gene: -
v_gene: TRBV27
CDR3nt: TGTGCCAGCAGTATCATAGGAGGCTTTGGAGAAAAACTGTTTTTT
CDR3aa: CASSIIGGFGEKLFF

abundance: many
len: 15
j_gene: TRBJ2-7
d_gene: TRBD1
v_gene: TRBV7-2
CDR3nt: TGTGCCAGCAGCCTTTTGGGACAGTTCCTCTACGAGCAGTACTTC
CDR3aa: CASSLLGQFLYEQYF

abundance: many
len: 12
j_gene: TRBJ2-5
d_gene: TRBD1
v_gene: TRBV3-1
CDR3nt: TGTGCCAGCAGACAGGGGGAAGAGACCCAGTACTTC
CDR3aa: CASRQGEETQYF

abundance: many
len: 17
j_gene: TRBJ2-1
d_gene: -
v_gene: TRBV7-8
CDR3nt: TGTGCCAGCAGCGAGGGCGGGGGCCTCAGCTCCTACAATGAGCAGTTCTTC
CDR3aa: CASSEGGGLSSYNEQFF

abundance: -
len: 14
j_gene: TRBJ1-6
d_gene: TRBD1
v_gene: TRBV7-4
CDR3nt: TGTGCCAGCAGCCCGGTTACAGGGGTATCACCCCTCCACTTT
CDR3aa: CASSPVTGVSPLHF